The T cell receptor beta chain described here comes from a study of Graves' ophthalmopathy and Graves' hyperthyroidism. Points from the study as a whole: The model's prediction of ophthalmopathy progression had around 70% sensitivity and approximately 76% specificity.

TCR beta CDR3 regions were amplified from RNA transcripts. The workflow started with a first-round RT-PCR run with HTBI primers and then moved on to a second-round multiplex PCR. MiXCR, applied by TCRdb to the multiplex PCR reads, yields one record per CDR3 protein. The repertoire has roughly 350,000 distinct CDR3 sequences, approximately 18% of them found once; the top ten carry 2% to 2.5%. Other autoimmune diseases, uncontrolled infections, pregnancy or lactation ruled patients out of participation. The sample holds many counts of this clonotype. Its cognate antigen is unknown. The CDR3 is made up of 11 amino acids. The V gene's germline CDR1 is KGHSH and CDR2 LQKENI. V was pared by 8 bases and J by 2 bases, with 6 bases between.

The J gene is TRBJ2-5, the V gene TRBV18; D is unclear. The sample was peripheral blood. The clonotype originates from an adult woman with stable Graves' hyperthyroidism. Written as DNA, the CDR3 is TGTGCCAGCAGCCAACAAGAGACCCAGTACTTC. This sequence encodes CASSQQETQYF.